These 13 T cell receptor beta chains came from one sample sequenced in a study of radiation and T cells in renal cell carcinoma. The table came from immunoSEQ multiplex PCR; TCRdb's copy has only in-frame clones and leaves some out. Found here are some 81,000 clones, 89% of them singletons; the top ten hold 5.5% to 7%. Time point indicated: blood 4 weeks post-SBRT, at nephrectomy. Treatment indicated: 15 Gy SBRT to primary tumor, nephrectomy 4 weeks later. The sample in question was blood, obtained from a patient whose treatment included radiotherapy and nephrectomy. The receptors here all came from a woman aged 65 to 85 with renal cell carcinoma.

This chain joins TRBV19 and TRBJ2-3; 13 nucleotides match TRBD2. From germline, CDR1 is LNHDA and CDR2 SQIVND (reference sequence). The CDR3 length is 15 residues. V shed 2 bases, J shed 8 bases, and the junction held 4 bases outside the gene matches. The CDR3 DNA reads as TGTGCCAGTAGTATAACTAGCGGGGGGGCCGGTACGCAGTATTTT. It translates to CASSITSGGAGTQYF.

J is TRBJ2-7 and V is TRBV20-1; D is possibly TRBD1 or TRBD2 (5 bases each). This CDR3 has 9 amino acids. Between the trimmed V and J ends, which lost 7 bases and 4 bases, there was a span of 5 bases. The germline gives CDR1 DFQATT, CDR2 SNEGSKA (reference sequence). The CDR3 reads CSGGYEQYF. The CDR3 DNA sequence: TGCAGTGGGGGGTACGAGCAGTACTTC.

The J gene is TRBJ1-2, the V gene TRBV9; TRBD1 aligns across 8 bases. The germline CDR1 and CDR2 sequences are SGDLS and YYNGEE. CDR3 length: 21 residues. Trimming cost V 0 bases and J 4 bases; bases outside gene matches: 23. The CDR3 protein is CASSVALTQPGQDKGSYGYTF. DNA of the CDR3: TGTGCCAGCAGCGTAGCCCTCACCCAACCGGGACAGGATAAAGGTTCCTATGGCTACACCTTC.

This clone was seen only a few times. The rearrangement uses TRBV28 and TRBJ1-6; tentative D call: TRBD1 (6 bases). The CDR3 contains 17 residues. Germline V gives CDR1 MDHEN, CDR2 SYDVKM. V gave up 3 bases and J gave up 0 bases, with 12 bases separating them. CDR3 sequence (DNA): TGTGCCAGCAGTTTCGGACAGTTCAGCTCCTATAATTCACCCCTCCACTTT. Its protein is CASSFGQFSSYNSPLHF.

J is TRBJ2-1 and V is TRBV7-6, with D maybe TRBD1 (5 bases). CDR3 length: 14 residues. The V end was cut by 1 base, the J end by 9 bases, with 13 bases between. CDR1 is SGHVS and CDR2 is FNYEAQ in the germline V gene. The chain's CDR3 is CASSLDWQGSEQFF. CDR3 nucleotide sequence: TGTGCCAGCAGCTTAGATTGGCAGGGTAGTGAGCAGTTCTTC. The whole variable domain, remainder taken from reference TRBV7-6 and TRBJ2-1, is GAGVSQSPRYKVTKRGQDVALRCDPISGHVSLYWYRQALGQGPEFLTYFNYEAQQDKSGLPNDRFSAERPEGSISTLTIQRTEQRDSAMYRCASSLDWQGSEQFFGPGTRLTVL.

The rearrangement joins TRBV6-5 to TRBJ2-7; D unresolved. This CDR3 region has 14 residues. Germline values: CDR1 MNHEY, CDR2 SVGAGI. Trimming cost V 0 bases and J 6 bases, with 12 bases left between them. This CDR3 reads CASSYSAVLTEQYF. The CDR3 DNA is TGTGCCAGCAGTTACTCGGCAGTGTTAACCGAGCAGTACTTC.

This chain links TRBV9 with TRBJ2-3; D perhaps matches TRBD2 (8 bases). In germline, CDR1 is SGDLS, CDR2 YYNGEE. The length of the CDR3 is 15 residues. The germline V and J ends were trimmed by 5 bases and 0 bases, with 13 bases remaining between them. The CDR3 spells CASSAGGQSTDTQYF. The CDR3, as DNA: TGTGCCAGCAGTGCGGGGGGACAGAGCACAGATACGCAGTATTTT.

The chain recombines TRBV6-5 with TRBJ1-3; D is ambiguous. Trimming shortened V by 4 bases and J by 9 bases, and 10 bases separated the two germline ends. CDR1 is MNHEY, CDR2 SVGAGI, per germline. This CDR3 contains 12 residues. The CDR3 DNA reads TGTGCCAGCAGTTCCCCCTCTCGCACCATATATTTT. Its translation: CASSSPSRTIYF.

The V call is TRBV2, the J call TRBJ2-2, with D maybe TRBD1 (6 bases). V was trimmed by 7 bases and J by 4 bases, leaving 13 bases between them. The CDR3 is 14 residues long. Germline assignment: CDR1 SNHLY and CDR2 FYNNEI. As DNA, the CDR3 is TGTGCCAGCATGTGGGGGCCGGGCACCGGGGAGCTGTTTTTT. Residues: CASMWGPGTGELFF.

This chain links TRBV29-1 with TRBJ2-2; perhaps D is TRBD1 or TRBD2 (5 bases each). Germline CDR1 reads SQVTM; CDR2 reads ANQGSEA. V was pared by 3 bases and J by 5 bases, with 13 bases between. This CDR3 contains 14 residues. The CDR3 DNA reads as TGCAGCGTTGATGGTACGGGGCGGACCGGGGAGCTGTTTTTT. Amino acid sequence: CSVDGTGRTGELFF.

V and J are TRBV4-3 and TRBJ2-5; D is perhaps TRBD2 (7 bases). Trimming pared 4 bases from V and 2 bases from J, leaving 20 bases between. The CDR3 has 17 amino acids. Germline assignment: CDR1 LGHNA and CDR2 YSLEER. The CDR3 sequence: CASSRVGGGTIQETQYF. The CDR3 DNA follows: TGCGCCAGCAGCCGCGTGGGAGGGGGTACTATTCAAGAGACCCAGTACTTC.

Points on this clone: The same CDR3 also results from other DNA sequences found in this sample. This sequence joins TRBV2 and TRBJ1-5; D not certain. Trimming took 0 bases from V and 0 from J, leaving 12 bases between them. The germline CDR1 and CDR2 sequences are SNHLY and FYNNEI. CDR3 size: 17 residues. The CDR3 spells CASSEALRVPSNQPQHF. As DNA, the CDR3 is TGTGCCAGCAGTGAAGCGCTTAGGGTACCTAGCAATCAGCCCCAGCATTTT.

This chain joins TRBV5-6 and TRBJ1-1; D remains ambiguous. The CDR3 has 15 amino acids. Between the trimmed V and J ends, which lost 4 bases and 1 base, there was a span of 14 bases. Germline loops: CDR1 SGHDT, CDR2 YYEEEE. The CDR3 spells CASSLLPGRNTEAFF. CDR3 nucleotide sequence: TGTGCCAGCAGCCTACTCCCCGGGAGGAACACTGAAGCTTTCTTT. Together with reference TRBV5-6 and TRBJ1-1, the CDR3 gives the full variable domain: DAGVTQSPTHLIKTRGQQVTLRCSPKSGHDTVSWYQQALGQGPQFIFQYYEEEERQRGNFPDRFSGHQFPNYSSELNVNALLLGDSALYLCASSLLPGRNTEAFFGQGTRLTVV.